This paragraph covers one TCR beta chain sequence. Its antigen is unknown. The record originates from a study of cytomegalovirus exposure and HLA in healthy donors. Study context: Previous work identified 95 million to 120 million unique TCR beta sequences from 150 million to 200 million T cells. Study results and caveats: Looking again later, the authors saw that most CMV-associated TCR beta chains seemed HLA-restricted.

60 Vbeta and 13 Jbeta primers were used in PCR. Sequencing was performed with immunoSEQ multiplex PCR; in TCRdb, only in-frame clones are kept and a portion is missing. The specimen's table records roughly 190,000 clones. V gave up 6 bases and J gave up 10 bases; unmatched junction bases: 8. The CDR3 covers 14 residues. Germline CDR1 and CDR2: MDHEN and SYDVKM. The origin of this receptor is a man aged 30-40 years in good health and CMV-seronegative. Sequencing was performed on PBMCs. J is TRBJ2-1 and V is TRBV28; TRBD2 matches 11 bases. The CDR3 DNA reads TGTGCCAGCAGAGAGACTAGCGGGATCTGGGAGCAGTTCTTC. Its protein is CASRETSGIWEQFF.